This TCR beta chain was sequenced in a study of blood T cell repertoires in COVID-19 (dated by TCRdb to 2020 to 2022). Regarding the research as a whole: Samples from collaborators originated in the United States, Italy and Spain and spanned both the acute and convalescent phases of COVID-19. The dataset comprised deeply sampled blood TCRbeta repertoires from subjects exposed to, actively infected with, or recovered from COVID-19. Samples came from the ongoing ImmuneRACE study (first 160 participants) plus 1,254 subjects from 6 global collaborators. The repertoires were made available in a free public database intended to serve as a resource for research on the immune response to SARS-CoV-2. Sample metadata almost always included a de-identified subject ID, COVID-19 status, age in years and sex. Where HLA class I and class II types were available, the types were taken from metadata supplied by the sample provider, not from assay-based typing. The prospective study material was composed of cDNA or gDNA derived from T cells, B-cell-depleted T cells, or PBMCs.

TCRbeta CDR3 regions were amplified from genomic DNA by means of the immunoSEQ Assay, a bias-controlled multiplex PCR. On the authors' methods: Within the assay, amplification of reference gene primers was used to estimate how many nucleated cells each sample contained. Sequence reads were collapsed and filtered to measure the absolute abundance of every unique TCRbeta CDR3 rearrangement. For each sample, productive Simpson clonality was calculated by taking the square root of Simpson's diversity index across productive rearrangements. Not all clones reach the TCRdb copy of this immuneACCESS table, which keeps in-frame sequences only. Checked studies attribute under half of the gap to unresolved V genes and leave the rest unexplained. The V and J calls and clone size come from that table; D and trimming were worked out from the DNA. The table for this sample lists almost 350,000 clones; approximately 91% of them were counted only once. The ten largest clones add up to approximately 0.97% of the sample.

Broader findings and caveats from the paper: Clinical and demographic metadata were provided uncurated, with the amount varying by source and participant.

The V end loses 0 bases and the J end loses 7 bases, and a stretch of 5 bases separates them. From its cysteine to its phenylalanine, the CDR3 spans 12 amino acids. Only the CDR3 portion is preserved as DNA: 36 bases, with reading frame beginning at the first base. In the germline V gene, CDR1 corresponds to SGHRS and CDR2 to YFSETQ. Enrolling through a virtual design, the prospective study's participants ranged in age from roughly 18 to 89 years and lived across roughly 24 United States geographic areas. To assign participants to cohorts, the prospective study relied on clinical history that participants themselves reported in a screening survey and a study questionnaire. A participant counted as exposed if, within 2 weeks of entering the study, that participant had been in contact with someone who had a PCR-confirmed or clinician-diagnosed COVID-19 case. In the prospective study, mobile phlebotomists collected whole blood, serum and a nasopharyngeal or oropharyngeal swab from each participant. Additional blood draws and questionnaires over a 2-month period could optionally be provided by prospective study participants. Before DNA extraction, prospective study blood samples were shipped either frozen or at room temperature.

With regard to this clone: The antigen it binds to is not known. Per-base quality was not reported, and no clone a single base away is much larger than it.

What was sequenced was PBMCs or T cells enriched from blood (not recorded which). The chain is assembled from TRBV5-1 and TRBJ2-1; the D gene cannot be named for sure. The sequence was obtained from a woman in her twenties or thirties who had been exposed to COVID-19. CDR3 reads: CASSLGHNEQFF. Read as DNA, the sequence is TGCGCCAGCAGCTTGGGACATAATGAGCAGTTCTTC. The variable domain in full, with residues beyond the CDR3 obtained from the reference TRBV5-1 and TRBJ2-1 genes, is KAGVTQTPRYLIKTRGQQVTLSCSPISGHRSVSWYQQTPGQGLQFLFEYFSETQRNKGNFPGRFSGRQFSNSRSEMNVSTLELGDSALYLCASSLGHNEQFFGPGTRLTVL.